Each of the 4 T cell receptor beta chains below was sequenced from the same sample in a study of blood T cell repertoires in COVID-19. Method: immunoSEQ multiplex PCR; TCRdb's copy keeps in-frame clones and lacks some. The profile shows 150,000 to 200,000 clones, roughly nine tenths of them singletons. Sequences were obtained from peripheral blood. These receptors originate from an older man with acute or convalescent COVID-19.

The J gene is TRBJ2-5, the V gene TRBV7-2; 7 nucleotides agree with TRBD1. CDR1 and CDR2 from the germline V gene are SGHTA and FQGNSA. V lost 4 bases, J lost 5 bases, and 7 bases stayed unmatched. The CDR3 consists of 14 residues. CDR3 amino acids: CASSYLDRRETQYF. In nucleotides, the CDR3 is TGTGCCAGCAGCTACCTGGACAGGCGGGAGACCCAGTACTTC.

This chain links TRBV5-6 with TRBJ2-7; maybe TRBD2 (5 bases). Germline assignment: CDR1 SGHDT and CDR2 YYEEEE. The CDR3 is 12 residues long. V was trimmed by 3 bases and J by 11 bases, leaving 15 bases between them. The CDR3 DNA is TGTGCCAGCAGCTCACGGGCCCTGGGAGAGTACTTC. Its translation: CASSSRALGEYF.

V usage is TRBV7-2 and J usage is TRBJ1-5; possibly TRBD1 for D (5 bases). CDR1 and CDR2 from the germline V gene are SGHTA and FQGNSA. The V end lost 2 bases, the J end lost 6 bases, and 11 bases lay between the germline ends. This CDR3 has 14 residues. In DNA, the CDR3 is TGTGCCAGCAGCTTACAGGGTAACGGTCAGCCCCAGCATTTT. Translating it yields CASSLQGNGQPQHF.

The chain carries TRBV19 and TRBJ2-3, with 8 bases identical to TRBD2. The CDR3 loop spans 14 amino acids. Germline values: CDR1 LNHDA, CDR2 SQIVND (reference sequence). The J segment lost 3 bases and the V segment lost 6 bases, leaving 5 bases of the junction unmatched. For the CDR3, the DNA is TGTGCCAGTAGAGACGGGGGGGGAACAGATACGCAGTATTTT. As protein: CASRDGGGTDTQYF.